A selection of T cell receptor beta chains follows, all from one sample in a study of cytotoxic CD8 clonotypes in ibrutinib-treated CLL. Assay used: immunoSEQ multiplex PCR; TCRdb lists only in-frame clones, some missing. Among about 300,000 clones listed, under 70% were seen once. The specimen was PBMCs, collected after 36 months of ibrutinib treatment. All receptors come from a human donor with chronic lymphocytic leukemia. CDR3s include the opening cysteine and the closing phenylalanine or tryptophan. Each record gives: J gene, V gene, CDR3 protein.

J: TRBJ2-7
V: TRBV7-2
CDR3: CASSRQPGGEQYF

J: TRBJ1-4
V: TRBV4-3
CDR3: CASSQGRTGNEKLFF

J: TRBJ2-7
V: TRBV28
CDR3: CASSLAGVYEQYF

J: TRBJ1-6
V: TRBV5-6
CDR3: CASSLAGLNSPLHF

J: TRBJ1-5
V: TRBV6-6
CDR3: CASSYSAPGSNQPQHF

J: TRBJ2-7
V: TRBV27
CDR3: CASSLFAGNTGGAPYEQYF

J: TRBJ2-5
V: TRBV7-2
CDR3: CASRLSKGQETQYF

J: TRBJ2-3
V: TRBV18
CDR3: CASSPDRTGTQYF

J: TRBJ1-4
V: TRBV11-2
CDR3: CASSFRWEKLFF

J: TRBJ2-3
V: TRBV4-3
CDR3: CASSQGDRNPTQYF

J: TRBJ1-2
V: TRBV12-5
CDR3: CASGLGLSSVSNYGYTF

J: TRBJ2-1
V: TRBV25-1
CDR3: CAIAGGGGNEQFF

J: TRBJ2-7
V: TRBV10-2
CDR3: CASSERRPAGEQYF

J: TRBJ2-2
V: TRBV5-1
CDR3: CASSSGIVGELFF

J: TRBJ2-2
V: TRBV5-1
CDR3: CASSLEPRRPLDTGELFF

J: TRBJ2-2
V: TRBV4-3
CDR3: CASSQDSLFTGELFF

J: TRBJ1-6
V: TRBV5-1
CDR3: CASSSTGDGNSPLHF

J: TRBJ1-1
V: TRBV18
CDR3: CASSPRGTAEAFF

J: TRBJ2-3
V: TRBV11-1
CDR3: CASSRRTSGSTDTQYF

J: TRBJ2-3
V: TRBV5-1
CDR3: CASSFRGLGTDTQYF

J: TRBJ2-7
V: TRBV6-5
CDR3: CASSYLAGAYEQYF

J: TRBJ2-5
V: TRBV7-2
CDR3: CASSLASSGRGETQYF

J: TRBJ1-2
V: TRBV27
CDR3: CASSFGGVGYGYTF

J: TRBJ2-7
V: TRBV4-3
CDR3: CASSPRQGTYEQYF

J: TRBJ2-5
V: TRBV7-6
CDR3: CASSLGTSGGARETQYF

J: TRBJ2-3
V: TRBV5-1
CDR3: CASSTDSSTDTQYF

J: TRBJ1-1
V: TRBV4-1
CDR3: CASTRVGNTEAFF

J: TRBJ1-5
V: TRBV4-1
CDR3: CASSQGVAMTGGGKPQHF

J: TRBJ2-7
V: TRBV28
CDR3: CASSSSGRRTYEQYF

J: TRBJ1-4
V: TRBV4-3
CDR3: CASSQDRGTGNEKLFF

J: TRBJ2-1
V: TRBV27
CDR3: CASGPSGGNEQFF

J: TRBJ1-2
V: TRBV7-2
CDR3: CASSPSIGFYGYTF

J: TRBJ1-4
V: TRBV9
CDR3: CASSTPRQGNSNEKLFF

J: TRBJ2-7
V: TRBV27
CDR3: CASSPRRLSYEQYF

J: TRBJ1-1
V: TRBV29-1
CDR3: CSVGGQGAAEAFF

J: TRBJ2-7
V: TRBV9
CDR3: CASSVDLADYEQYF

J: TRBJ1-2
V: TRBV28
CDR3: CASSNRRGLNYGYTF

J: TRBJ1-1
V: TRBV13
CDR3: CASSPSGTGTNTEAFF

J: TRBJ1-5
V: TRBV2
CDR3: CASSEDTGSGPQHF

J: TRBJ2-3
V: TRBV25-1
CDR3: CASSEGGQGPHHTQYF

J: TRBJ2-7
V: TRBV4-1
CDR3: CASSQVRDRGNYEQYF

J: TRBJ2-1
V: TRBV29-1
CDR3: CSVEGTSGRPYNEQFF

J: TRBJ2-3
V: TRBV28
CDR3: CAIGAGGPIADTQYF

J: TRBJ2-2
V: TRBV30
CDR3: CAWSDWNGELFF

J: TRBJ1-1
V: TRBV4-1
CDR3: CASSQGQGAAEAFF

J: TRBJ2-1
V: TRBV29-1
CDR3: CSVEVAGTEEQFF

J: TRBJ2-3
V: TRBV28
CDR3: CASRPSMGTDTQYF

J: TRBJ2-5
V: TRBV5-1
CDR3: CASSLAVGGERETQYF

J: TRBJ2-2
V: TRBV7-2
CDR3: CASSARNGELFF

J: TRBJ1-1
V: TRBV11-1
CDR3: CASSAGHGRNTEAFF

J: TRBJ2-7
V: TRBV4-1
CDR3: CASSQVEGGLYEQYF

J: TRBJ2-3
V: TRBV6-8
CDR3: CASSPASGRSTDTQYF

J: TRBJ1-2
V: TRBV19
CDR3: CASSTVVGSEYGYTF

J: TRBJ1-4
V: TRBV7-2
CDR3: CASSSLAEKLFF

J: TRBJ2-7
V: TRBV5-1
CDR3: CASSLGLSYF

J: TRBJ2-7
V: TRBV29-1
CDR3: CSVDAGSDYEQYF

J: TRBJ2-3
V: TRBV11-2
CDR3: CASSSEGTSGITDTQYF

J: TRBJ1-5
V: TRBV5-1
CDR3: CASSLTGDQPQHF